This TCR beta chain originates from a study of Graves' ophthalmopathy and Graves' hyperthyroidism. Across the whole study: Peripheral blood was obtained at first diagnosis, ahead of any treatment.

RNA served as the template for amplifying TCR beta CDR3 regions. Second-round multiplex PCR came after first-round RT-PCR with HTBI primers. TCRdb reprocessed the multiplex PCR reads via MiXCR and lists one record per CDR3 protein. The profile shows roughly 610,000 distinct CDR3 sequences, 22% of them singletons. The V gene lost 4 bases and the J gene lost 5 bases, with 11 bases spanning the gap. The CDR3 runs 13 residues. Looked up from germline, CDR1 is LNHDA and CDR2 is SQIVND (reference sequence). It was on clinical symptoms, serum thyroxine, TRAb, thyroid ultrasound and orbital computed tomography that diagnosis relied. This clonotype has a handful of counts.

The sample was peripheral blood. The clonotype comes from a woman aged 18-29 years with stable Graves' hyperthyroidism. Some clones in this sample may be carry-over from other donors' samples. The chain uses TRBV19 and TRBJ1-1, with no clear D. In DNA, the CDR3 is TGTGCCAGTAGTACCGAGGTCTTAACTGAAGCTTTCTTT. It yields the protein CASSTEVLTEAFF.